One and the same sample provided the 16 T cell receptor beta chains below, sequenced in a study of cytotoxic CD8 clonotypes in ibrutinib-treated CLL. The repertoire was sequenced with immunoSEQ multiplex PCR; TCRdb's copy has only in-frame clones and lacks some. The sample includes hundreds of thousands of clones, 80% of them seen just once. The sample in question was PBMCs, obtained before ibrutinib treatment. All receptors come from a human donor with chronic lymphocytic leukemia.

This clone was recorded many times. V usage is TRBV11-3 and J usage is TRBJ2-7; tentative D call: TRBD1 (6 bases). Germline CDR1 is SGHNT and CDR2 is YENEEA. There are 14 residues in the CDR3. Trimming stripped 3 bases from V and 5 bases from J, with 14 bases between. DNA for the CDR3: TGTGCCAGCAGCTTGTACAGGGAATCCGACGAGCAGTACTTC. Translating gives CASSLYRESDEQYF.

The CDR3 loop reads CASSYSRYPGNEQFF. The CDR3 DNA reads as TGTGCCAGCAGTTACTCTCGCTACCCGGGAAATGAGCAGTTCTTC. This chain links TRBV6-5 with TRBJ2-1; the D gene is possibly TRBD2 (5 bases). Per germline, CDR1 MNHEY and CDR2 SVGAGI. Trimming took 0 bases from V and 7 from J, leaving 13 bases between them. The length of the CDR3 is 15 residues.

The CDR3 sequence is CAWRRNDRLGWSSGTYNEQFF. CDR3 bases: TGTGCCTGGAGGAGGAATGACAGACTAGGTTGGTCTAGCGGCACCTACAATGAGCAGTTCTTC. This sequence joins TRBV30 and TRBJ2-1; TRBD2 matches 7 bases. With V trimmed by 3 bases and J by 2 bases, 25 bases remained unmatched. From germline, CDR1 is GTSNPN and CDR2 SVGIG (reference sequence). This CDR3 spans 21 amino acids. Based on the CDR3 plus reference TRBV30 and TRBJ2-1, the full variable domain is SQTIHQWPATLVQPVGSPLSLECTVEGTSNPNLYWYRQAAGRGLQLLFYSVGIGQISSEVPQNLSASRPQDRQFILSSKKLLLSDSGFYLCAWRRNDRLGWSSGTYNEQFFGPGTRLTVL.

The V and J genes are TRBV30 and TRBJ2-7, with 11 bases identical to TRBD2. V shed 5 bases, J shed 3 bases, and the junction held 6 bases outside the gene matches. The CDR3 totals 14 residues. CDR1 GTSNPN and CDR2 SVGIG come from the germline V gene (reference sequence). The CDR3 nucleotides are TGTGCCTGGGAAGGGACTAGCGGAATCTACGAGCAGTACTTC. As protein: CAWEGTSGIYEQYF.

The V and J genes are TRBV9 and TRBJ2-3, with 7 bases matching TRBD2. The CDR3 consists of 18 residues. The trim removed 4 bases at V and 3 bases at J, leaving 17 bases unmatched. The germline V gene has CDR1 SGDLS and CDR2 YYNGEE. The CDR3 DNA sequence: TGTGCCAGCAGCCAATACCCCGGCGGCGGGAGTGATACAGATACGCAGTATTTT. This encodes CASSQYPGGGSDTDTQYF. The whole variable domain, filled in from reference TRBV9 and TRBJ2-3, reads DSGVTQTPKHLITATGQRVTLRCSPRSGDLSVYWYQQSLDQGLQFLIQYYNGEERAKGNILERFSAQQFPDLHSELNLSSLELGDSALYFCASSQYPGGGSDTDTQYFGPGTRLTVL.

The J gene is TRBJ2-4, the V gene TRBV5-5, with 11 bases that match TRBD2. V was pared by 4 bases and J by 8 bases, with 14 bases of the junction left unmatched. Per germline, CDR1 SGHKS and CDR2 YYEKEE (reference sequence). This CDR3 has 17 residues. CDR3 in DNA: TGTGCCAGCAGCAGCTTGGCCGCTAGCGGGAGGATGCACATTCAGTACTTC. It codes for CASSSLAASGRMHIQYF.

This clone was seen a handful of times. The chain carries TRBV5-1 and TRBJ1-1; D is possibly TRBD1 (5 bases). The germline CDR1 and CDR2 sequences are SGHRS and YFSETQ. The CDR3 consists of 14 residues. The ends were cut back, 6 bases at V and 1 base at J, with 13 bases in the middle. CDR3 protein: CASTHGGENTEAFF. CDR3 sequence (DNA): TGCGCCAGCACTCATGGGGGTGAGAACACTGAAGCTTTCTTT. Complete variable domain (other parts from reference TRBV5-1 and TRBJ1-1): KAGVTQTPRYLIKTRGQQVTLSCSPISGHRSVSWYQQTPGQGLQFLFEYFSETQRNKGNFPGRFSGRQFSNSRSEMNVSTLELGDSALYLCASTHGGENTEAFFGQGTRLTVV.

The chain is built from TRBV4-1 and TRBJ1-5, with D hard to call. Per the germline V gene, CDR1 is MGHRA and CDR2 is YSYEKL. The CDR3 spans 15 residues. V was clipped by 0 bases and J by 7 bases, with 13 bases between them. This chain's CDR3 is CASSQDGSLEQPQHF. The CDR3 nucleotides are TGCGCCAGCAGCCAAGACGGGTCCTTGGAACAGCCCCAGCATTTT.

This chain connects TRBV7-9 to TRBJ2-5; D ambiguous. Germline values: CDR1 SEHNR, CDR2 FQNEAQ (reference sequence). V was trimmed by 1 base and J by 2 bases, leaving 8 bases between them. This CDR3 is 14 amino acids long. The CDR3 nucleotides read TGTGCCAGCAGCTTAGTTTATGGTCAAGAGACCCAGTACTTC. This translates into CASSLVYGQETQYF.

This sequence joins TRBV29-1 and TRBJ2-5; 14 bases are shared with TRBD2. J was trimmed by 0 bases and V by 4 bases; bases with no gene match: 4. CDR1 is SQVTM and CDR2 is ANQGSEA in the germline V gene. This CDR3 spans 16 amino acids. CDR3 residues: CSVGGLAGEYQETQYF. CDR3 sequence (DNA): TGCAGCGTTGGGGGACTAGCGGGAGAGTACCAAGAGACCCAGTACTTC. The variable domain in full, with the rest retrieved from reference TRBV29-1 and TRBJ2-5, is SAVISQKPSRDICQRGTSLTIQCQVDSQVTMMFWYRQQPGQSLTLIATANQGSEATYESGFVIDKFPISRPNLTFSTLTVSNMSPEDSSIYLCSVGGLAGEYQETQYFGPGTRLLVL.

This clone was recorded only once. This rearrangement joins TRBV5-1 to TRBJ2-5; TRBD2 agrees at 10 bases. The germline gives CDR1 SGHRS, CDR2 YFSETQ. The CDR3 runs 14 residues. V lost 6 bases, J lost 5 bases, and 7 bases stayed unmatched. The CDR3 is CASTVSSGSETQYF. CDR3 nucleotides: TGCGCCAGCACCGTGTCTAGCGGGAGTGAGACCCAGTACTTC.

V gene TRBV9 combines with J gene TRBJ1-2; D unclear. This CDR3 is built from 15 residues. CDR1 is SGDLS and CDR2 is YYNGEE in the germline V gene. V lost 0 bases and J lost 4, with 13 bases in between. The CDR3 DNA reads TGTGCCAGCAGCGTAGATATTCGAGTTTCCTATGGCTACACCTTC. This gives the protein CASSVDIRVSYGYTF. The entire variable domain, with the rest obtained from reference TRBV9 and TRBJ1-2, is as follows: DSGVTQTPKHLITATGQRVTLRCSPRSGDLSVYWYQQSLDQGLQFLIQYYNGEERAKGNILERFSAQQFPDLHSELNLSSLELGDSALYFCASSVDIRVSYGYTFGSGTRLTVV.

This CDR3 reads CASKSVIEQYF. The CDR3 DNA is TGTGCCAGCAAGTCCGTGATTGAGCAGTACTTC. The J gene is TRBJ2-7, the V gene TRBV2; no firm D call. Germline values: CDR1 SNHLY, CDR2 FYNNEI. The length of the CDR3 is 11 residues. Trimming pared 7 bases from V and 7 bases from J, leaving 11 bases between.

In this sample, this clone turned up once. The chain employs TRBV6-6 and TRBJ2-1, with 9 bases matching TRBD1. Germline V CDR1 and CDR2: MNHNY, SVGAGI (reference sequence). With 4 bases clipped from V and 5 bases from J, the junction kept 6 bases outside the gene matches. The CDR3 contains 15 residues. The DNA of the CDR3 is TGTGCCAGCAGTTCTCTGGACAGGGGCAACAATGAGCAGTTCTTC. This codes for CASSSLDRGNNEQFF.

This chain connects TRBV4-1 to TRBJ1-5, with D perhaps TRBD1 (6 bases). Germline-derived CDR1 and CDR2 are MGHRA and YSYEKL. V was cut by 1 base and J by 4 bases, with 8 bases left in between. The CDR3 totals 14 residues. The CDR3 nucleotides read TGCGCCAGCAGCCAAGGGGGGCAAAATCAGCCCCAGCATTTT. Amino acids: CASSQGGQNQPQHF.

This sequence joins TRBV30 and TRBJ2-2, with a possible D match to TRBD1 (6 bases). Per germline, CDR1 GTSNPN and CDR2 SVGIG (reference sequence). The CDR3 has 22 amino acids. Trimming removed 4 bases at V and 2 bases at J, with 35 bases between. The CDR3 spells CAWTEYDRFIKLGAINTGELFF. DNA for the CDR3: TGTGCCTGGACCGAATACGACAGGTTTATTAAACTTGGGGCTATCAACACCGGGGAGCTGTTTTTT. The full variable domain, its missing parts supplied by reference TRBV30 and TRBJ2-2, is SQTIHQWPATLVQPVGSPLSLECTVEGTSNPNLYWYRQAAGRGLQLLFYSVGIGQISSEVPQNLSASRPQDRQFILSSKKLLLSDSGFYLCAWTEYDRFIKLGAINTGELFFGEGSRLTVL.